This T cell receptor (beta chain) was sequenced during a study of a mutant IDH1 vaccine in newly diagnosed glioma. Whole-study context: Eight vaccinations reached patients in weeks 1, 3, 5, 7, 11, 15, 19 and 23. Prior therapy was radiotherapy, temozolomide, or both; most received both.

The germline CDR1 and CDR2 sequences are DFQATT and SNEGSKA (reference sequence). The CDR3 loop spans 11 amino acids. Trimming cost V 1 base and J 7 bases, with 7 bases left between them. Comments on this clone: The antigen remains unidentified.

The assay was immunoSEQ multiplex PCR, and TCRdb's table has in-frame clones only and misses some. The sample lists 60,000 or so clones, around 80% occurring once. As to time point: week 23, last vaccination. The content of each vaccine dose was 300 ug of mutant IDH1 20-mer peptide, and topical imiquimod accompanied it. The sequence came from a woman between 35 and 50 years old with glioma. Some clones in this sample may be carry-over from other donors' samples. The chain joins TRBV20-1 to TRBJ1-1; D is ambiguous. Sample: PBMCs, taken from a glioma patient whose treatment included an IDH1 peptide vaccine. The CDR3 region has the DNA TGCAGTGCTAGAGTATCCGGTGAAGCTTTCTTT. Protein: CSARVSGEAFF.